This T cell receptor beta chain emerged from a study of PD-1 blockade in classical Hodgkin lymphoma. Concerning this clone itself: What it recognizes is unknown.

Libraries were prepared by immunoSEQ multiplex PCR; TCRdb keeps only in-frame clonotypes and omits some of them. The sample includes 100,000 or so clones, about 93% of them seen just once. Findings and caveats of the study: It was CD4+ TCR diversity, not CD8+, that rose significantly by C4D1. Complete responders possessed baseline diversity comparable to newly diagnosed patients. Nivolumab initiated under 1 year post-ASCT led to patient exclusion.

Regarding time point: cycle 4 day 1 (C4D1), after six to seven weeks of nivolumab. Every patient experienced relapse after autologous stem cell transplantation, and brentuximab vedotin exposure varied. Responses achieved at best were complete response, partial response or progressive disease. CDR3 size: 17 residues. V dropped 4 bases and J dropped 1; count of bases not matched to a gene: 4. The V gene's germline CDR1 is SGHRS and CDR2 YFSETQ. This receptor was taken from a human donor with classical Hodgkin lymphoma. The sample here was peripheral blood mononuclear cells (PBMCs), taken before the fourth cycle of nivolumab. This chain joins TRBV5-1 and TRBJ2-3, with TRBD2 matching over 15 bases. The CDR3 reads CASSLGTSGRRTDTQYF. CDR3 DNA sequence: TGCGCCAGCAGCCTTGGGACTAGCGGGAGGCGCACAGATACGCAGTATTTT.